This entry lists 12 T cell receptor beta chains sequenced from one sample in a study of T cell responses to AZD1222 COVID-19 vaccine. Profiling relied on immunoSEQ multiplex PCR, and the TCRdb table lists in-frame clones only, not all of them. The data show 150,000 to 200,000 clones, more than 85% seen once. The sample was peripheral blood, taken on day 0 of AZD1222 vaccination. These receptors were taken from an adult in good health.

The V gene is TRBV6-5, the J gene TRBJ1-2; the D gene is possibly TRBD1 (5 bases). V lost 5 bases to trimming and J lost 4 bases, with 17 bases between them. Per the germline V gene, CDR1 is MNHEY and CDR2 is SVGAGI. This CDR3 is built from 15 residues. CDR3 amino acids: CASSPGTSRGYGYTF. The CDR3 DNA follows: TGTGCCAGCAGTCCAGGGACCTCGCGGGGCTATGGCTACACCTTC.

The chain joins TRBV5-4 to TRBJ1-2; no clear D gene. Trimming cost V 0 bases and J 2 bases, with 5 bases left between them. Germline V gene data show CDR1 as SGHNT and CDR2 as YYREEE (reference sequence). This CDR3 spans 13 amino acids. The CDR3 nucleotides are TGTGCCAGCAGCTTGGAAGGGAACTATGGCTACACCTTC. Translated: CASSLEGNYGYTF. Looking up the rest from reference TRBV5-4 and TRBJ1-2 gives the full variable domain: ETGVTQSPTHLIKTRGQQVTLRCSSQSGHNTVSWYQQALGQGPQFIFQYYREEENGRGNFPPRFSGLQFPNYSSELNVNALELDDSALYLCASSLEGNYGYTFGSGTRLTVV.

V and J are TRBV7-3 and TRBJ1-2, with 10 bases fitting TRBD1. The CDR3 has 13 amino acids. Unmatched junction bases numbered 2, after V lost 5 bases and J lost 5 bases. CDR1 is SGHTA, CDR2 FQGTGA, per germline. This CDR3 reads CASSEGQGYGYTF. The CDR3 DNA reads as TGTGCCAGCAGCGAGGGACAGGGGTATGGCTACACCTTC.

This rearrangement joins TRBV14 to TRBJ2-5, with 11 bases lining up with TRBD1. Per germline, CDR1 SGHDN and CDR2 FVKESK. This CDR3 comprises 16 residues. The ends lost 4 bases at V and 3 bases at J; junction bases unmatched: 7. Here the CDR3 DNA reads TGTGCCAGCAGCCTCTCCGCGGGACAGGGGGAAGAGACCCAGTACTTC. Its translation is CASSLSAGQGEETQYF.

This chain uses TRBV7-9 with TRBJ2-7; 14 bases agree with TRBD2. V dropped 1 base and J dropped 4; count of bases not matched to a gene: 12. Germline CDR1 reads SEHNR; CDR2 reads FQNEAQ (reference sequence). This CDR3 contains 19 residues. The DNA for the CDR3 is TGTGCCAGCAGCTTAGAGGTCTGGACTAGCGGGGGGACAGCATACGAGCAGTACTTC. Protein sequence: CASSLEVWTSGGTAYEQYF. Full variable domain (remainder filled in from reference TRBV7-9 and TRBJ2-7): DTGVSQNPRHKITKRGQNVTFRCDPISEHNRLYWYRQTLGQGPEFLTYFQNEAQLEKSRLLSDRFSAERPKGSFSTLEIQRTEQGDSAMYLCASSLEVWTSGGTAYEQYFGPGTRLTVT.

V gene TRBV6-5 combines with J gene TRBJ1-5; 9 bases are shared with TRBD1. The CDR3 loop spans 15 amino acids. The germline CDR1 and CDR2 sequences are MNHEY and SVGAGI. Trimming removed 6 bases from V and 6 bases from J; junction bases left unmatched: 9. The CDR3 spells CASSQQGAKTQPQHF. DNA of the CDR3: TGTGCCAGCAGCCAACAGGGGGCGAAGACTCAGCCCCAGCATTTT.

This chain connects TRBV6-5 to TRBJ2-6, with a weak D call TRBD2 (5 bases). Germline-derived CDR1 and CDR2 are MNHEY and SVGAGI. With 6 bases removed from V and 4 bases from J, the gap between germline ends came to 13 bases. The CDR3 is 15 amino acids. CDR3 sequence: CASSLEGPGANVLTF. DNA of the CDR3: TGTGCCAGCAGCCTCGAGGGCCCCGGGGCCAACGTCCTGACTTTC.

This rearrangement joins TRBV25-1 to TRBJ2-1; D unclear. The germline gives CDR1 MGHDK, CDR2 SYGVNS. The V gene lost 3 bases and the J gene lost 3 bases, with 12 bases spanning the gap. The CDR3 extends over 15 amino acids. Here the CDR3 reads CASSETHGRYNEQFF. The CDR3 nucleotides read TGTGCCAGCAGTGAGACCCATGGGCGCTACAATGAGCAGTTCTTC.

This clone appeared a single time. The chain joins TRBV6-6 to TRBJ1-4; the D is unclear. CDR3 length: 16 amino acids. V lost 7 bases and J 4 bases, leaving 19 bases between the germline ends. The germline V gene encodes CDR1 MNHNY and CDR2 SVGAGI (reference sequence). The CDR3 DNA follows: TGTGCCAGCAAACACGCACCGGGGAATGGTAATGAAAAACTGTTTTTT. It yields the protein CASKHAPGNGNEKLFF.

The rearrangement links TRBV7-9 to TRBJ1-1; D is undetermined. V was clipped by 5 bases and J by 2 bases, with 15 bases between them. CDR3 length equals 15 residues. The germline V gene encodes CDR1 SEHNR and CDR2 FQNEAQ (reference sequence). CDR3 amino acids: CASSPDGKRNTEAFF. CDR3 DNA: TGTGCCAGCAGCCCCGACGGGAAGCGAAACACTGAAGCTTTCTTT.

This rearrangement joins TRBV25-1 to TRBJ1-3; 11 bases are shared with TRBD1. The CDR3 runs to 15 residues. Trimming at V came to 1 base and at J to 8 bases, leaving 4 bases not matched to a gene. From germline, CDR1 is MGHDK and CDR2 SYGVNS. CDR3 protein: CASSEFGTGGYTIYF. The CDR3 nucleotides read TGTGCCAGCAGTGAATTTGGGACAGGGGGATACACCATATATTTT. The variable domain in full, with the rest retrieved from reference TRBV25-1 and TRBJ1-3, is EADIYQTPRYLVIGTGKKITLECSQTMGHDKMYWYQQDPGMELHLIHYSYGVNSTEKGDLSSESTVSRIRTEHFPLTLESARPSHTSQYLCASSEFGTGGYTIYFGEGSWLTVV.

This clone has just a few counts. The chain links TRBV27 to TRBJ1-6; TRBD1 matches at 9 bases. CDR3 size: 15 residues. Germline V gene sequence: CDR1 MNHEY, CDR2 SMNVEV (reference sequence). J gave up 9 bases and V 5 bases, and 8 bases lay outside the gene matches. The CDR3 loop is CASSPRDRVRSPLHF. The CDR3 region has the DNA TGTGCCAGCAGTCCCCGGGACAGGGTTCGTTCACCCCTCCACTTT.